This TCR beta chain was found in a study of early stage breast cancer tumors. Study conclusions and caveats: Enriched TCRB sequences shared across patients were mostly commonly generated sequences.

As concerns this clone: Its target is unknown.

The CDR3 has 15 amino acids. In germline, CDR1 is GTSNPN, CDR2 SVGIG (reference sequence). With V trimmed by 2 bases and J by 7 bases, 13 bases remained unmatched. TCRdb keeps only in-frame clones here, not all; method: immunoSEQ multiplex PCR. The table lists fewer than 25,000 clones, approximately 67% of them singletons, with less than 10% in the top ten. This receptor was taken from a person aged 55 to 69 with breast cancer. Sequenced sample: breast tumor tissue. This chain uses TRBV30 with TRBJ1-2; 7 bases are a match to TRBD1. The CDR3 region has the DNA TGTGCCTGGAGTTCTGGGACAGACGAAAGGAGTGGCTACACCTTC. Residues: CAWSSGTDERSGYTF.